Listed here are 12 T cell receptor beta chains from one sample, sequenced in a study of human T cells and chemical hapten exposure. Time point: healthy volunteer bleed at 2 weeks. Unfractionated whole blood served as the source for total RNA extraction. Via MiXCR, TCRdb re-called the RACE reads, giving one row per CDR3 protein. The sample consists of about 130,000 distinct CDR3 sequences, roughly 9.5% of them appearing once. The material sequenced was whole blood. All receptors come from a male donor in good health. Some clones in this sample may be carry-over from other donors' samples.

This clonotype has a count of ten or more. The rearrangement joins TRBV19 to TRBJ2-3; weak D call: TRBD1 (5 bases). Germline lookup yields CDR1 LNHDA and CDR2 SQIVND (reference sequence). Trimming stripped 5 bases from V and 4 bases from J, with 19 bases between. The CDR3 spans 16 residues. The CDR3 here is CASSSRTRSGPDTQYF. DNA for the CDR3: TGTGCCAGTAGTTCGCGGACAAGGTCGGGTCCAGATACGCAGTATTTT.

The table lists this clonotype with many counts. The rearrangement joins TRBV12-3 or TRBV12-4 to TRBJ2-3, with D possibly matching TRBD2 (5 bases). The CDR3 is 14 amino acids. Trimming removed 1 base at V and 2 bases at J, with 7 bases between. The CDR3 here is CASSLGLATDTQYF. The CDR3, as DNA: TGTGCCAGCAGTTTAGGTCTAGCCACAGATACGCAGTATTTT.

This clonotype was found many times. J is TRBJ2-5 and V is TRBV6-5; a possible D gene is TRBD2 (5 bases). Trimming shortened V by 0 bases and J by 6 bases, and 23 bases separated the two germline ends. In germline, CDR1 is MNHEY, CDR2 SVGAGI. This CDR3 is 18 amino acids long. CDR3 loop: CASSYSRRDTGREKTQYF. The CDR3 coding sequence is TGTGCCAGCAGTTACTCGAGGAGAGACACGGGTAGGGAGAAGACCCAGTACTTC.

The chain has TRBV15 and TRBJ2-7; no reliable D call. Germline V CDR1 and CDR2: LNHNV, YYDKDF (reference sequence). The CDR3 loop spans 16 amino acids. V lost 0 bases, J lost 4 bases, and 16 bases lay in between. This CDR3 is CATSREGWDPVYEQYF. DNA for the CDR3: TGTGCCACCAGCAGAGAAGGGTGGGATCCCGTTTACGAGCAGTACTTC.

The chain couples TRBV7-7 to TRBJ1-5; D is unclear. Germline V gives CDR1 SSHAT, CDR2 FNYEAQ (reference sequence). Trimming cost V 5 bases and J 3 bases, with 8 bases left between them. The CDR3 totals 13 residues. CDR3 amino acids: CASSKEFNQPQHF. The CDR3, as DNA: TGTGCCAGCAGCAAGGAGTTCAATCAGCCCCAGCATTTT.

This clonotype was counted at least ten times. This rearrangement joins TRBV5-4 to TRBJ2-5; 10 bases map to TRBD1. CDR1 and CDR2 (germline): SGHNT, YYREEE (reference sequence). The CDR3 has 16 amino acids. With 5 bases clipped from V and 2 bases from J, the junction kept 9 bases outside the gene matches. The CDR3 here is CASRGDRGRGQETQYF. As DNA, the CDR3 is TGTGCCAGCAGGGGAGACAGGGGGCGAGGGCAAGAGACCCAGTACTTC. The full variable domain, its missing parts supplied by reference TRBV5-4 and TRBJ2-5, is ETGVTQSPTHLIKTRGQQVTLRCSSQSGHNTVSWYQQALGQGPQFIFQYYREEENGRGNFPPRFSGLQFPNYSSELNVNALELDDSALYLCASRGDRGRGQETQYFGPGTRLLVL.

The rearrangement links TRBV9 to TRBJ1-1, with no clear D. V lost 4 bases to trimming and J lost 4 bases, with 14 bases between them. Germline V gene lookup returns CDR1 SGDLS and CDR2 YYNGEE. CDR3 size: 14 residues. The DNA for the CDR3 is TGTGCCAGCAGCCCTATAAGGGATGGCACTGAAGCTTTCTTT. It codes for CASSPIRDGTEAFF.

This rearrangement joins TRBV25-1 to TRBJ2-1; D is undetermined. The CDR3 totals 13 residues. CDR1 and CDR2 from the germline V gene are MGHDK and SYGVNS. The V end was cut by 2 bases, the J end by 5 bases, with 7 bases between. CDR3 DNA: TGTGCCAGCAGTGAAATGTGGGACAATGAGCAGTTCTTC. Translated: CASSEMWDNEQFF.

V gene TRBV27 combines with J gene TRBJ2-5; 9 positions agree with TRBD2. Per germline, CDR1 MNHEY and CDR2 SMNVEV (reference sequence). This CDR3 is 14 amino acids long. The V gene end was trimmed by 6 bases and the J gene end by 3 bases; junction bases not matched to a gene: 5. The DNA for the CDR3 is TGTGCCAGCAGCCGCCGGACTAGCGAAGAGACCCAGTACTTC. Translated, it gives CASSRRTSEETQYF.

This clonotype has at least ten counts. The V and J genes are TRBV4-1 and TRBJ1-1; the D gene is possibly TRBD1 (6 bases). Germline V gene lookup returns CDR1 MGHRA and CDR2 YSYEKL. V was clipped by 4 bases and J by 7 bases, with 22 bases between them. The CDR3 spans 16 residues. This CDR3 reads CASSLKSQGRRGEAFF. The CDR3 DNA reads TGCGCCAGCAGCCTCAAGTCCCAGGGGAGAAGGGGTGAAGCTTTCTTT.

The chain employs TRBV14 and TRBJ2-1; D ambiguous. The CDR3 loop spans 15 amino acids. The V gene's germline CDR1 is SGHDN and CDR2 FVKESK. V was shortened by 4 bases and J by 0 bases, with 10 bases between the two germline ends. The CDR3 spells CASSPQASSYNEQFF. The DNA for the CDR3 is TGTGCCAGCAGCCCCCAGGCAAGCTCCTACAATGAGCAGTTCTTC.

This chain connects TRBV28 to TRBJ2-7; D might be TRBD1 (5 bases). Looked up from germline, CDR1 is MDHEN and CDR2 is SYDVKM. The CDR3 is 14 amino acids. Trimming took off 4 bases at V and 3 bases at J, with 13 bases between the two ends. DNA of the CDR3: TGTGCCAGCAGTTCCCCGGACAATAACTACGAGCAGTACTTC. It codes for CASSSPDNNYEQYF.